Listed here are 26 T cell receptor beta chains from one sample, sequenced in a study of blood T cell repertoires in COVID-19. Assay: immunoSEQ multiplex PCR; the TCRdb copy retains only in-frame clones and omits some. The table shows about 440,000 clones, with 70% to 90% occurring only once. Sequencing was carried out using peripheral blood. These receptor sequences come from a woman aged 45-60 years with COVID-19, enrolled during active disease.

The V and J genes are TRBV9 and TRBJ1-6; perhaps TRBD1 as D (5 bases). V lost 3 bases and J 0 bases, leaving 7 bases between the germline ends. The CDR3 has 15 residues. CDR1 is SGDLS and CDR2 is YYNGEE in the germline V gene. The CDR3 protein is CASSGQSSYNSPLHF. The DNA of the CDR3 is TGTGCCAGCAGCGGACAGAGCTCCTATAATTCACCCCTCCACTTT.

The chain recombines TRBV24-1 with TRBJ1-3, with D possibly matching TRBD1 (5 bases). V lost 8 bases to trimming and J lost 2 bases, with 18 bases between them. This CDR3 spans 16 amino acids. CDR1 and CDR2 (germline): KGHDR, SFDVKD. CDR3 in DNA: TGTGCCACCATAACCTGGGCGACAGCTACTGGAAACACCATATATTTT. It translates to CATITWATATGNTIYF.

The rearrangement joins TRBV19 to TRBJ1-2; 8 nucleotides agree with TRBD1. The CDR3 length is 16 residues. Germline-derived CDR1 and CDR2 are LNHDA and SQIVND (reference sequence). V shed 4 bases, J shed 6 bases, and the junction held 13 bases outside the gene matches. CDR3 sequence: CASSTPGQEAVNGYTF. CDR3 DNA: TGTGCCAGTAGTACTCCGGGACAGGAAGCGGTAAATGGCTACACCTTC.

The genes are TRBV2 and TRBJ1-4, with D unresolved. This CDR3 spans 13 amino acids. The germline V and J ends were trimmed by 4 bases and 7 bases, with 10 bases remaining between them. CDR1 and CDR2 from the germline V gene are SNHLY and FYNNEI. CDR3 bases: TGTGCCAGCAGTGGTGACAAAGGTGAAAAACTGTTTTTT. Translation: CASSGDKGEKLFF.

The chain couples TRBV2 to TRBJ2-3, with D possibly TRBD1 on 5 matching bases. The CDR3 is 15 amino acids. V was pared by 5 bases and J by 3 bases, with 15 bases between. Germline V gives CDR1 SNHLY, CDR2 FYNNEI. The chain's CDR3 is CASSSQGPGTDTQYF. The CDR3, as DNA: TGTGCCAGCAGTTCGCAGGGTCCAGGAACAGATACGCAGTATTTT.

The genes are TRBV6-5 and TRBJ2-7; D perhaps matches TRBD2 (5 bases). V was cut by 6 bases and J by 7 bases, with 16 bases left in between. The CDR3 sequence is 13 residues long. CDR1 and CDR2 (germline): MNHEY, SVGAGI. CDR3 residues: CASSLRNRGEQYF. The CDR3, as DNA: TGTGCCAGCAGCCTTCGCAACCGGGGAGAGCAGTACTTC.

The chain has TRBV27 and TRBJ2-5, with 7 bases that match TRBD1. Germline loops: CDR1 MNHEY, CDR2 SMNVEV (reference sequence). The CDR3 is 15 amino acids. After removal of 6 bases from V and 1 base from J, the junction contained 8 bases not matched to a gene. The CDR3 region has the DNA TGTGCCAGCAGCTCCAGGGGGAATCCCCAAGAGACCCAGTACTTC. It encodes CASSSRGNPQETQYF.

The V gene is TRBV6-5, the J gene TRBJ1-1, with D perhaps TRBD1 (5 bases). The germline gives CDR1 MNHEY, CDR2 SVGAGI. The length of the CDR3 is 14 residues. Between the trimmed V and J ends, which lost 8 bases and 0 bases, there was a span of 13 bases. CDR3 region: CASLPDTMNTEAFF. The CDR3 DNA reads as TGTGCCAGCCTCCCGGACACCATGAACACTGAAGCTTTCTTT.

The chain recombines TRBV11-2 with TRBJ2-2; 12 bases map to TRBD2. Per germline, CDR1 SGHAT and CDR2 FQNNGV. The CDR3 spans 16 residues. V gave up 8 bases and J gave up 6 bases; unmatched junction bases: 10. CDR3 region: CASERWASGGAGELFF. The DNA of the CDR3 is TGTGCCAGCGAACGGTGGGCTAGCGGGGGGGCCGGGGAGCTGTTTTTT.

This chain joins TRBV18 and TRBJ1-5; maybe TRBD1 (5 bases). The CDR3 extends over 15 amino acids. The germline CDR1 and CDR2 sequences are KGHSH and LQKENI. The germline V and J ends were trimmed by 6 bases and 0 bases, with 12 bases remaining between them. This chain's CDR3 is CASSPTADSNQPQHF. The DNA for the CDR3 is TGTGCCAGCTCTCCGACAGCAGATAGCAATCAGCCCCAGCATTTT.

The chain uses TRBV10-3 and TRBJ2-1; TRBD2 matches 7 bases. CDR3 size: 16 residues. V trimming: 5 bases; J trimming: 6 bases; junction bases outside the gene matches: 13. Germline-derived CDR1 and CDR2 are ENHRY and SYGVKD. CDR3 DNA: TGTGCCATCAGTTCCGTCGCGGGAGCGAATATCAATGAGCAGTTCTTC. This translates into CAISSVAGANINEQFF.

With respect to this clone: The identical CDR3 is also encoded by other nucleotide sequences in the sample. The genes are TRBV9 and TRBJ2-2; 13 nucleotides match TRBD2. V was clipped by 0 bases and J by 4 bases; unmatched bases: 3. CDR1 is SGDLS and CDR2 is YYNGEE in the germline V gene. The CDR3 has 17 amino acids. CDR3 sequence (DNA): TGTGCCAGCAGCGTAGTAACTAGCGGGGGGGCCACCGGGGAGCTGTTTTTT. The encoded protein is CASSVVTSGGATGELFF.

This clone has a handful of counts. The chain recombines TRBV27 with TRBJ2-2; 9 bases are a match to TRBD2. J lost 4 bases, V lost 5 bases, and 11 bases had no gene match. CDR1 is MNHEY, CDR2 SMNVEV, per germline (reference sequence). This CDR3 is built from 17 residues. The CDR3 nucleotides read TGTGCCAGCAGTAGGCCGACGACTAGCGGTTTCACCGGGGAGCTGTTTTTT. Protein product: CASSRPTTSGFTGELFF.

V gene TRBV5-4 combines with J gene TRBJ1-1; 8 nucleotides align to TRBD1. Germline V CDR1 and CDR2: SGHNT, YYREEE (reference sequence). The CDR3 extends over 15 amino acids. Trimming at V came to 3 bases and at J to 2 bases, leaving 6 bases not matched to a gene. CDR3 bases: TGTGCCAGCAGCTGGATCCAGGGGGCTAACACTGAAGCTTTCTTT. Its protein product is CASSWIQGANTEAFF.

This clone was detected only a few times. The chain uses TRBV2 and TRBJ2-7; D might be TRBD2 (6 bases). Germline V CDR1 and CDR2: SNHLY, FYNNEI. With 7 bases removed from V and 6 bases from J, the gap between germline ends came to 16 bases. The CDR3 contains 13 residues. The CDR3 region has the DNA TGTGCCAGCACCTTTGGAGGGGATGGCGAGCAGTACTTC. Protein: CASTFGGDGEQYF.

The CDR3 sequence: CATSRAKSFGQGPYNEQFF. DNA for the CDR3: TGTGCCACCAGCAGAGCAAAATCCTTCGGACAGGGGCCTTACAATGAGCAGTTCTTC. V is TRBV15 and J is TRBJ2-1; TRBD1 matches at 9 bases. Germline CDR1 is LNHNV and CDR2 is YYDKDF (reference sequence). The CDR3 consists of 19 residues. Trimming removed 1 base from V and 4 bases from J; junction bases left unmatched: 14.

This CDR3 reads CASSPGLLNDEQYF. The CDR3 DNA sequence: TGTGCCAGCAGCCCGGGACTACTTAACGACGAGCAGTACTTC. This chain uses TRBV5-6 with TRBJ2-7; 7 positions match TRBD2. The germline V gene has CDR1 SGHDT and CDR2 YYEEEE. The CDR3 length is 14 residues. Unmatched junction bases numbered 9, after V lost 4 bases and J lost 5 bases.

The genes are TRBV6-5 and TRBJ1-3, with D maybe TRBD1 (5 bases). The CDR3 runs to 13 residues. The germline CDR1 and CDR2 sequences are MNHEY and SVGAGI. V dropped 6 bases and J dropped 4 bases, with 10 bases sitting between them. The CDR3 DNA sequence: TGTGCCAGCAGCCGACAGTCGGGAAACACCATATATTTT. This sequence encodes CASSRQSGNTIYF.

V is TRBV2 and J is TRBJ2-1, with D unclear. Germline V gene lookup returns CDR1 SNHLY and CDR2 FYNNEI. The CDR3 covers 19 residues. V was clipped by 3 bases and J by 0 bases, with 21 bases between them. In nucleotides, the CDR3 is TGTGCCAGCAGTGACCCGGAGAAGCCAACCACTCGCTCCTACAATGAGCAGTTCTTC. Translating gives CASSDPEKPTTRSYNEQFF.

The chain is built from TRBV3-1 (or the pseudogene TRBV3-2) and TRBJ2-2; D call uncertain. Trimming stripped 5 bases from V and 3 bases from J, with 10 bases between. Germline CDR1 is LGHDT and CDR2 is YNNKEL (reference sequence). This CDR3 comprises 14 residues. CDR3: CASSSLRDTGELFF. The CDR3 nucleotides read TGTGCCAGCAGCTCCCTTCGCGACACCGGGGAGCTGTTTTTT.

The chain carries TRBV24-1 and TRBJ1-2, with a tentative D call TRBD1 (6 bases). This CDR3 comprises 13 residues. V lost 9 bases and J 3 bases, leaving 13 bases between the germline ends. The germline V gene encodes CDR1 KGHDR and CDR2 SFDVKD. The CDR3 spells CATAGVGDYGYTF. The DNA for the CDR3 is TGTGCCACCGCAGGGGTGGGAGACTATGGCTACACCTTC.

V gene TRBV5-1 combines with J gene TRBJ2-2, with 11 bases that match TRBD2. The CDR3 is 17 residues long. V gave up 4 bases and J gave up 3 bases; unmatched junction bases: 8. Germline loops: CDR1 SGHRS, CDR2 YFSETQ. CDR3 nucleotides: TGCGCCAGCAGCCCTGATAGCGGGGGGGCCTACACCGGGGAGCTGTTTTTT. This translates into CASSPDSGGAYTGELFF.

V usage is TRBV11-2 and J usage is TRBJ2-4; D gene unclear. The CDR3 consists of 11 residues. The germline V and J ends were trimmed by 8 bases and 6 bases, with 8 bases remaining between them. The germline V gene encodes CDR1 SGHAT and CDR2 FQNNGV. Here the CDR3 DNA reads TGTGCCAGCGGCAATCTAAACATTCAGTACTTC. It specifies CASGNLNIQYF. Looking up the rest from reference TRBV11-2 and TRBJ2-4 gives the full variable domain: EAGVAQSPRYKIIEKRQSVAFWCNPISGHATLYWYQQILGQGPKLLIQFQNNGVVDDSQLPKDRFSAERLKGVDSTLKIQPAKLEDSAVYLCASGNLNIQYFGAGTRLSVL.

This clone showed up just once. The chain recombines TRBV7-2 with TRBJ2-1; 7 nucleotides agree with TRBD1. CDR1 is SGHTA, CDR2 FQGNSA, per germline. The CDR3 has 13 amino acids. With V trimmed by 3 bases and J by 7 bases, 3 bases remained unmatched. CDR3 sequence reads: CASSFDRDNEQFF. CDR3 sequence (DNA): TGTGCCAGCAGCTTCGACAGGGATAATGAGCAGTTCTTC.

The chain links TRBV19 to TRBJ1-1; D unresolved. From germline, CDR1 is LNHDA and CDR2 SQIVND (reference sequence). Deletions cut 9 bases from V and 5 bases from J, with 13 bases between. This CDR3 region has 12 residues. CDR3: CASRTGWTEAFF. The DNA for the CDR3 is TGTGCCAGCCGGACGGGGTGGACTGAAGCTTTCTTT.

The V and J genes are TRBV3-1 (or the pseudogene TRBV3-2) and TRBJ2-5; the match to TRBD2 covers 14 bases. V gave up 4 bases and J gave up 5 bases; unmatched junction bases: 12. The CDR3 loop spans 18 amino acids. Germline-derived CDR1 and CDR2 are LGHDT and YNNKEL (reference sequence). The CDR3 region is CASSPRLAGGPAWETQYF. The CDR3 DNA sequence: TGTGCCAGCAGCCCCCGACTAGCGGGGGGGCCGGCGTGGGAGACCCAGTACTTC.